This T cell receptor beta chain was captured by sequencing in a study of T cell responses to AZD1222 COVID-19 vaccine. Study-wide findings and caveats: Nearly half of spike-specific TCRs reportedly target unmutated variant regions. All repertoire sampling was performed exclusively after the peak T cell response. The sample set comprised mostly white British donors with more females, and clonal diversity was possibly underestimated.

The CDR3 contains 12 residues. Trimming shortened V by 1 base and J by 6 bases, and 7 bases separated the two germline ends. Of note for this clone: What it binds is not known.

Assay used: immunoSEQ multiplex PCR; TCRdb lists only in-frame clones, some missing. The table includes 150,000 to 200,000 clones, roughly 92% detected once. Source: peripheral blood, taken 28 days after the second AZD1222 dose. The chain employs TRBV12-3 or TRBV12-4 and TRBJ2-7; the D is unclear. This TCR was sampled from an adult who received the AZD1222 COVID-19 vaccine. CDR3 nucleotide sequence: TGTGCCAGCAGTTTAGTTGTGGCCGAGCAGTACTTC. This gives the protein CASSLVVAEQYF.